This T cell receptor beta chain comes out of a study of T cells in Graves' hyperthyroidism and ophthalmopathy (dated by TCRdb to about 2019). Notes on the research overall: Peripheral blood samples were taken at initial diagnosis, before any treatment was given. To identify distinguishing TCR V-J signatures, a discovery cohort of about 95 patients was used, comprising fewer than 45 with Graves' ophthalmopathy and around 60 with stable Graves' hyperthyroidism. Prospective prediction of ophthalmopathy was tested in an independent validation cohort consisting of 18 to 20 hyperthyroidism patients and over 15 patients who later progressed to ophthalmopathy. The roughly 91 discovery patients were randomly divided into training and test sets at a 7:3 ratio. In six Graves' hyperthyroidism patients, the study also compared T-cell repertoires from thyroid tissue with T-cell repertoires from blood. After blood sampling, hyperthyroidism patients were treated with methimazole at a starting dose of 30 mg daily, and ophthalmopathy patients were treated with high-dose intravenous methylprednisolone. The paper describes TCR Vbeta CDR3 sequencing of 135 peripheral blood samples, made up of 40 to 45 ophthalmopathy patients, over 70 hyperthyroidism patients and some 17 progressor patients. Study-wide findings and limitations: No statistical method was used to fix the sample size in advance, and group allocation was not hidden from the investigators. A model built on a 13 V-J signature distinguished ophthalmopathy from stable hyperthyroidism, reaching approximately 89% sensitivity and around 81% specificity in cross-validation and 80%/75% in testing. Blood samples also contained most of the expanded thyroid clonotypes (frequency above 0.001), which suggests that blood repertoires may reflect thyroid immune responses. In validation, progression to ophthalmopathy was predicted by the model with 70% to 71% sensitivity and around 76% specificity, a median of roughly 6 months before onset.

Amplification of TCR beta CDR3 regions was carried out from RNA transcripts. For the first round of RT-PCR on the TCR CDR3, the HTBI primer set was used together with the Qiagen OneStep RT-PCR kit. Libraries were constructed in a second round of multiplex PCR, after which size selection and purification were performed. The libraries were sequenced on an Illumina HiSeq2000 using paired-end 100 bp reads. The study's processing was this. SOAPnuke was used to process the raw data, throwing out any read that contained adapters or uncalled bases, had a mean Phred below 15, or lacked an exact constant-primer or identifier match. High-quality paired reads were merged with COPE v1.2.5, and unique nucleotide sequences were defined as clonotypes. MiTCR v1.1 was used to align clonotypes to the IMGT TRBV, TRBD and TRBJ reference segments. Analysis was restricted to V-J combinations with a frequency above 0.0001, which covered roughly 99% of repertoires. A TCS score was defined as the ratio between F50 (clonal expansion) and ExV (chaos), using BLOSUM62-based TCRdist between CDR3 peptides within each V-J. Welch's t-statistics and random forest reduced 500 to 550 V-J features to about 12, which were used in a naive Bayes classifier (R e1071). TCRdb's own reprocessing of the public reads used fastp at Q25 and MiXCR and kept productive beta chains. Each entry merges the rows of one CDR3 protein and shows their most common DNA and genes. TCRdb's processing, not the study's, gives the V and J calls here. For this sample the table gives 500,000 to 550,000 distinct CDR3 sequences, of which less than 25% were detected only once. Together, the top ten hold about a quarter of the sample.

Sequences SNHLY (CDR1) and FYNNEI (CDR2) are obtained from the germline V gene. The junction shows trimming of 3 bases on V and 6 bases on J, and the gene matches do not reach 3 bases of it. From cysteine to phenylalanine, the CDR3 is 14 amino acids long. Only CDR3 DNA is held: 42 bases, read in frame from base 1. About this clonotype: No cognate antigen has been identified for it. No base quality information exists; no much larger clone differs at one position.

Stable Graves' hyperthyroidism was defined as the absence of progression to ophthalmopathy over 18 months of follow-up. Hyperthyroidism patients were newly diagnosed, had a disease duration of under 2 months, and were aged 18 to 65 years. The study excluded patients with uncontrolled infections, other autoimmune diseases, pregnancy or lactation. Diagnoses were based on clinical symptoms, serum thyroxine and TRAb, thyroid ultrasound and orbital computed tomography. Ficoll-Paque density gradient centrifugation was used to isolate PBMCs from 9.5 to 10 ml of fresh peripheral blood. Total RNA was extracted using Trizol reagent, and RNA quality was assessed on an Agilent 2100 Bioanalyzer.

Sequencing was performed on blood. The origin of this receptor is a man aged 18 to 30 with Graves' hyperthyroidism. The V and J genes are TRBV2 and TRBJ2-2; TRBD1 matches 8 bases in the middle. The DNA sequence reads TGTGCCAGCAGTGAGACAGGGGAAGCCGGGGAGCTGTTTTTT. Translation gives CASSETGEAGELFF. The reference TRBV2 and TRBJ2-2 proteins fill in what lies around the CDR3, so the full variable domain reads EPEVTQTPSHQVTQMGQEVILRCVPISNHLYFYWYRQILGQKVEFLVSFYNNEISEKSEIFDDQFSVERPDGSNFTLKIRSTKLEDSAMYFCASSETGEAGELFFGEGSRLTVL.